This TCR beta chain stems from a study of blood T cell repertoires in COVID-19. At the level of the study: Acute and convalescent COVID-19 specimens originated in the United States, Italy and Spain.

Study processing details: Estimation of nucleated cell counts was performed using reference gene primer amplification. The assay was immunoSEQ multiplex PCR, and TCRdb's table has in-frame clones only and misses some. That table supplies the V and J calls and clone size; D and trimming were determined from the DNA. This sample has 95,000 to 150,000 clones, with 80% to 90% found just once. J lost 1 base, V lost 9 bases, and 8 bases had no gene match. The CDR3 has 15 amino acids. This receptor was taken from a man between 40 and 49 years old with acute or convalescent COVID-19. The chain is built from TRBV23-1 and TRBJ1-4; 7 bases match TRBD1. TRBV23-1 is treated as an ORF (open reading frame) with a function not yet certain. Source material: peripheral blood. This CDR3 reads CASLGQAITNEKLFF. As DNA, the CDR3 is TGCGCCAGTCTCGGACAGGCCATAACTAATGAAAAACTGTTTTTT.